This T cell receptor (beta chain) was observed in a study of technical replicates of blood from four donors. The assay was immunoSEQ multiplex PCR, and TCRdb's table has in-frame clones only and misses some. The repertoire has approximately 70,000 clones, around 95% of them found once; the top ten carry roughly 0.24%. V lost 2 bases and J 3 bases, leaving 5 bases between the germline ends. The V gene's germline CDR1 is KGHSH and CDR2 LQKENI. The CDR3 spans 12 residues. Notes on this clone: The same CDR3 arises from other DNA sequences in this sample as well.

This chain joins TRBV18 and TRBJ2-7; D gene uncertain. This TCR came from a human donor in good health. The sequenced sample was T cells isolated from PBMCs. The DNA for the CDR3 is TGTGCCAGCTCACCAGCAGGCTACGAGCAGTACTTC. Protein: CASSPAGYEQYF.